This TCR beta chain was sequenced during a study of cytomegalovirus exposure and HLA in healthy donors. In the PCR, 60 Vbeta and 13 Jbeta primers were used. Clones were sequenced by immunoSEQ multiplex PCR, and TCRdb holds only the in-frame ones, with some missing. Of roughly 100,000 clones listed, under 80% are singletons. Germline V gene lookup returns CDR1 SQVTM and CDR2 ANQGSEA. V lost 4 bases and J lost 2, with 11 bases in between. The CDR3 contains 13 residues. This clone turned up a few times. The chain uses TRBV29-1 and TRBJ2-5; possible D gene TRBD1, 5 bases. Specimen: PBMCs. The receptor comes from a middle-aged man in good health and CMV-seropositive. CDR3 DNA: TGCAGCGTTGCGGCAGGGCTTCAAGAGACCCAGTACTTC. It encodes CSVAAGLQETQYF.